This T cell receptor (beta chain) was observed in a study of glioma-infiltrating T cells after dendritic cell vaccination listed by TCRdb under 2016. Study-wide context: The cohort included approximately 15 glioblastoma patients drawn from Phase I and II dendritic cell vaccination trials, of whom 9 were newly diagnosed and 6 had recurrent disease. To make the vaccine, monocyte-derived dendritic cells were cultured for seven days with IL-4 and GM-CSF and then pulsed overnight with autologous tumor lysate. Survival after dendritic cell vaccination was correlated with TCR sequencing metrics such as TIL content and the overlap between tumor and blood repertoires. Patients received autologous tumor lysate-pulsed dendritic cell vaccination between about 2002 and 2012. In glioblastoma patients vaccinated with dendritic cells, deep sequencing of TCR beta CDR3 regions served to measure tumor-infiltrating lymphocyte content and to compare repertoires between tumor and blood. Each patient was given three intradermal dendritic cell vaccine injections, spaced two weeks apart, in the arm below the axilla. Study-wide findings and limitations: The cohort was small and heterogeneous, few patients had complete blood and tumor sets, and even fewer had initial-recurrent tumor pairs. The three-group TCR overlap response model was characterized as speculative, and prospective validation of the model was stated to be required. No direct relationship between TCR clonality and survival was found, suggesting a diverse polyclonal response may matter. After dendritic cell vaccination, a higher estimated pretreatment TIL content predicted longer time to progression and overall survival.

The immunoSEQ assay amplified TCRB CDR3 regions from about 2 micrograms of genomic DNA, or from all available DNA when less than that amount was available. The multiplex PCR employed 60 forward primers targeting TCR V beta segments and 13 reverse primers targeting J beta segments. Synthetic control templates were spiked into each sample at limiting dilution to estimate reads per starting template. Reads of 87 bp were generated by sequencing on the Illumina HiSeq System. Regarding the original processing steps: PCR and sequencing errors were removed by a nearest neighbor algorithm that merged closely related sequences. TCR overlap was defined as the percentage of unique tumor TCR beta sequences that were also present in the same patient's peripheral blood. What TCRdb holds here is the immuneACCESS table cut down to in-frame rearrangements. Part of the clones is not present; checked against another copy, under half of the missing clones reflect an unresolved V gene, and the others are unexplained. D and trimming come from the DNA, and the V and J calls and clone size come from that table. Counted in this sample were tens of thousands of clones; about 85% of them appeared once. The leading ten clones occupy 9% of the sample.

The time point label on this specimen signifies: after dendritic cell vaccination, including at tumor progression/relapse. Patients were selected on the basis of adequate residual fresh-frozen tumor tissue and more than two years of available survival data. Although molecular status otherwise differed among the glioblastoma patients, no patient had an isocitrate dehydrogenase mutation. PBMC were collected before vaccination, two weeks after the third vaccination, and at tumor progression if progression occurred. Genomic DNA was extracted with the Qiagen DNeasy Blood extraction Kit. Taken from cysteine to phenylalanine, the CDR3 has 17 residues. Kept here is only the CDR3 DNA, which spans 51 bases and is read in frame from base 1. Here V drops 5 bases and J drops 1 base, and the junction holds 13 bases not matched to any gene. Reading the germline V gene (reference sequence) gives CDR1 MNHEY and CDR2 SMNVEV.

There are a few counts of this clone. The antigen it binds to is not known. Base quality data are lacking; no much larger clone is found one base away. This clonotype originated in a human donor with glioblastoma. The V gene is TRBV27 and the J gene is TRBJ1-1; TRBD1 agrees with 7 junctional bases. The sequences come from blood, collected after dendritic cell vaccination. The DNA sequence is given as TGTGCCAGCAGTCCCATAGGAACCAGGGGGAAGAACACTGAAGCTTTCTTT. Its translation is CASSPIGTRGKNTEAFF.